This T cell receptor (beta chain) was profiled in a study of blood T cells in healthy people across ages. Study results and limitations: In older individuals, TCR beta diversity per million T cells was lower, falling roughly linearly with age. With naive T cell percentage, TCR beta diversity showed a strong correlation.

Combining a sample-barcoded 5' primer with a J-beta primer mix, a second PCR ran for roughly 6 to 12 cycles. TCRdb re-called the 5' RACE reads through MiXCR, storing one row per CDR3 protein. This repertoire shows hundreds of thousands of distinct CDR3 sequences, 58% found once; its top ten account for approximately 40%. This CDR3 contains 14 residues. CDR1 is DFQATT, CDR2 SNEGSKA, per germline (reference sequence). The V and J ends lost 5 bases and 2 bases, in that order; junction bases with no gene match: 6. Isolation of PBMCs gave at least 7 million cells per sample. Total RNA extraction produced at least 5.5 micrograms (per sample) for the study. This clonotype was seen only a few times. Its matching antigen is unknown.

Sequences were obtained from blood. The gene calls are TRBV20-1 and TRBJ2-5; the match to TRBD1 covers 9 bases. This receptor was obtained from a man between 60 and 75 years old in good health. The CDR3 sequence is CSAPGTGSQETQYF. CDR3 nucleotides: TGCAGTGCTCCGGGGACAGGGAGTCAAGAGACCCAGTACTTC.